These 7 T cell receptor beta chains originate from one sample sequenced in a study of CD8 T cells in Susac syndrome. Random-hexamer reverse transcription was applied to about 0.5 to 1 ug RNA. TCRdb redid the calling of the immunoSEQ multiplex PCR reads with MiXCR, one entry per CDR3 protein. Among 180,000 or so distinct CDR3 sequences listed, around 95% were seen once. Material for sequencing was CD4+ T cells from PBMCs. The origin of the receptors is a human donor in good health.

The V gene is TRBV29-1, the J gene TRBJ2-1, with TRBD1 matching 8 bases. CDR3 length: 15 residues. Germline V gives CDR1 SQVTM, CDR2 ANQGSEA. Trimming took 3 bases from V and 8 from J; bases not matched to a gene: 12. CDR3 DNA: TGCAGCGTTGAGCCCGCCGACAGGGGACCCGATGAGCAGTTCTTC. Translating gives CSVEPADRGPDEQFF.

This chain joins TRBV20-1 and TRBJ2-5; unclear D gene. CDR3 length: 14 residues. Germline CDR1 DFQATT, CDR2 SNEGSKA (reference sequence). V lost 6 bases to trimming and J lost 5 bases, with 19 bases between them. The CDR3 DNA reads TGCAGTGCGACCCCGATAGGTGGCGTGGAGACCCAGTACTTC. It specifies CSATPIGGVETQYF.

This clonotype was seen only once. J is TRBJ2-7 and V is TRBV18, with TRBD1 matching over 9 bases. The CDR3 has 14 amino acids. Germline V gene lookup returns CDR1 KGHSH and CDR2 LQKENI. Germline trimming cut 2 bases from V and 5 bases from J; bases unmatched to any gene: 4. The CDR3 is CASSPGTGIHEQYF. CDR3 in DNA: TGTGCCAGCTCACCAGGGACAGGGATACACGAGCAGTACTTC. The whole variable domain, filled in from reference TRBV18 and TRBJ2-7, reads NAGVMQNPRHLVRRRGQEARLRCSPMKGHSHVYWYRQLPEEGLKFMVYLQKENIIDESGMPKERFSAEFPKEGPSILRIQQVVRGDSAAYFCASSPGTGIHEQYFGPGTRLTVT.

The rearrangement joins TRBV30 to TRBJ1-2; D is unclear. Trimming shortened V by 5 bases and J by 8 bases, and 18 bases separated the two germline ends. The CDR3 has 13 residues. Germline V gives CDR1 GTSNPN, CDR2 SVGIG (reference sequence). This CDR3 is CAWAPSRDWGYTF. The CDR3 region has the DNA TGTGCCTGGGCCCCATCAAGGGATTGGGGCTACACCTTC.

In its sample, this clonotype was seen once. In DNA, the CDR3 is TGCAGTGCTAGAGTTCTCGAGGGGTGGACGCAGTATTTT. This codes for CSARVLEGWTQYF. The chain combines TRBV20-1 with TRBJ2-3; D possibly uses TRBD1 or TRBD2 (5 bases each). Between the trimmed V and J ends, which lost 1 base and 9 bases, there was a span of 14 bases. Germline lookup yields CDR1 DFQATT and CDR2 SNEGSKA (reference sequence). This CDR3 has 13 amino acids.

The chain is built from TRBV18 and TRBJ2-5, with a possible D match to TRBD2 (6 bases). V was trimmed by 5 bases and J by 2 bases, leaving 9 bases between them. Looked up from germline, CDR1 is KGHSH and CDR2 is LQKENI. The CDR3 contains 13 residues. CDR3 DNA sequence: TGTGCCAGCTCATCGGGACTTCAAGAGACCCAGTACTTC. Amino acids: CASSSGLQETQYF.

V is TRBV9 and J is TRBJ1-6; D is perhaps TRBD1 (6 bases). CDR1 is SGDLS, CDR2 YYNGEE, per germline. V was cut by 2 bases and J by 8 bases, with 11 bases left in between. The CDR3 has 14 residues. The CDR3 is CASSVSDSDSPLHF. Written as DNA, the CDR3 is TGTGCCAGCAGCGTCTCGGACAGCGATTCACCCCTCCACTTT.